A selection of T cell receptor beta chains follows, all from one sample in a study of shared clonotypes between healthy human individuals. Using immunoSEQ multiplex PCR, the repertoire was profiled, and TCRdb retains in-frame clones only, with some absent. This sample has about 2.5 million clones, with 92% found just once. Source material: naive CD4+ T cells from PBMCs. The receptors derive from a young man in good health. Some clones in this sample may be carry-over from other donors' samples. Each CDR3 is given with its conserved first and last residue. The D gene is left open where the match is weak. Part of the rows lack a size; the others show once, few, many or a class for expanded clones.

abundance,d_gene,v_gene,j_gene,CDR3aa,CDR3nt
.,TRBD2,TRBV7-3,TRBJ2-3,CASSPSGTSTDTQYF,TGTGCCAGCAGCCCTAGCGGGACTAGCACAGATACGCAGTATTTT
.,TRBD1,TRBV6-5,TRBJ1-1,CASSKGQAVAREAFF,TGTGCCAGCAGCAAAGGACAGGCCGTAGCGCGAGAAGCTTTCTTT
.,.,TRBV5-4,TRBJ2-3,CASSLALSRGGTDTQYF,TGTGCCAGCAGCTTGGCCCTCTCCCGGGGCGGCACAGATACGCAGTATTTT
.,.,TRBV27,TRBJ2-7,CASSLRTDFSYEQYF,TGTGCCAGCAGTTTAAGGACAGACTTCTCCTACGAGCAGTACTTC
.,TRBD1,TRBV30,TRBJ1-2,CAWSVPGTGEFYGYTF,TGTGCCTGGAGTGTCCCCGGGACAGGGGAATTCTATGGCTACACCTTC
.,.,TRBV7-2,TRBJ1-2,CASSGPPAGAYGYTF,TGTGCCAGCAGCGGCCCGCCGGCAGGCGCGTATGGCTACACCTTC
.,.,TRBV5-1,TRBJ1-1,CASSLGYSGTEAFF,TGCGCCAGCAGCTTGGGCTACTCGGGGACTGAAGCTTTCTTT
.,.,TRBV6-5,TRBJ2-7,CASSYWGNEQYF,TGTGCCAGCAGTTACTGGGGGAACGAGCAGTACTTC
.,.,TRBV29-1,TRBJ2-7,CSAWILYEQYF,TGCAGCGCCTGGATCCTCTACGAGCAGTACTTC
.,.,TRBV5-1,TRBJ2-7,CASSSSGTGLTSENYEQYF,TGCGCCAGCAGCTCCTCCGGGACAGGGCTGACTAGCGAGAACTACGAGCAGTACTTC
.,.,TRBV28,TRBJ2-7,CASSPTPSYEQYF,TGTGCCAGCAGTCCCACACCTAGCTACGAGCAGTACTTC
.,.,TRBV28,TRBJ2-1,CASSLSAVWREQFF,TGTGCCAGCAGTTTATCGGCGGTCTGGAGGGAGCAGTTCTTC
.,.,TRBV7-2,TRBJ1-1,CASSLRDTEAFF,TGTGCCAGCAGCTTAAGGGACACTGAAGCTTTCTTT
.,.,TRBV6-1,TRBJ1-4,CASRVRQAPREKLFF,TGTGCCAGCAGAGTCAGACAGGCTCCGCGTGAAAAACTGTTTTTT
.,TRBD1,TRBV6-5,TRBJ1-4,CASSTGGQGSEKLFF,TGTGCCAGCAGTACCGGGGGACAGGGAAGTGAAAAACTGTTTTTT
.,.,TRBV4-1,TRBJ1-2,CASSPPLADYGYTF,TGCGCCAGCAGCCCGCCCCTGGCCGACTATGGCTACACCTTC
.,TRBD1,TRBV18,TRBJ2-5,CASSLRQGPQETQYF,TGTGCCAGCTCACTTCGACAGGGCCCCCAAGAGACCCAGTACTTC
.,TRBD2,TRBV11-3,TRBJ2-4,CASSPRGDSKNIQYF,TGTGCCAGCAGCCCCCGGGGGGATAGCAAAAACATTCAGTACTTC
.,TRBD2,TRBV4-1,TRBJ2-1,CASSQDRAGVRYNEQFF,TGCGCCAGCAGCCAAGATAGGGCGGGAGTCAGGTACAATGAGCAGTTCTTC
.,TRBD1,TRBV5-1,TRBJ1-2,CASSPGQGPNYGYTF,TGCGCCAGCAGCCCCGGACAGGGTCCTAACTATGGCTACACCTTC
.,.,TRBV5-1,TRBJ1-3,CASSLVPLRQSTIYF,TGCGCCAGCAGCTTGGTCCCGCTGCGGCAGAGCACCATATATTTT
.,.,TRBV5-1,TRBJ1-3,CASSLEYGSGNTIYF,TGCGCCAGCAGCTTGGAGTACGGATCTGGAAACACCATATATTTT
.,.,TRBV2,TRBJ2-2,CASHDRSGELFF,TGTGCCAGCCACGACAGGTCCGGGGAGCTGTTTTTT
.,TRBD2,TRBV7-9,TRBJ2-3,CASSLGRAGAADTQYF,TGTGCCAGCAGCTTAGGACGGGCGGGAGCTGCGGATACGCAGTATTTT
.,TRBD2,TRBV27,TRBJ2-4,CASSLIGGRPANIQYF,TGTGCCAGCAGTTTAATCGGCGGGAGGCCGGCTAACATTCAGTACTTC
.,.,TRBV27,TRBJ1-1,CAPAGANEIPMNTEAFF,TGTGCCCCCGCGGGCGCGAACGAGATACCCATGAACACTGAAGCTTTCTTT
.,.,TRBV5-1,TRBJ2-2,CASSLRTMKIGELFF,TGCGCCAGCAGCCTGAGGACTATGAAGATCGGGGAGCTGTTTTTT
once,.,TRBV28,TRBJ1-1,CASSAQALNTEAFF,TGTGCCAGCAGTGCCCAAGCCCTGAACACTGAAGCTTTCTTT
.,TRBD1,TRBV11-2,TRBJ2-7,CASSFRRGTGGSVYEQYF,TGTGCCAGCAGCTTCCGGCGCGGGACAGGGGGTTCTGTGTACGAGCAGTACTTC
.,TRBD1,TRBV5-1,TRBJ1-2,CASSLRGQGISDGYTF,TGCGCCAGCAGCTTGAGGGGACAGGGTATATCGGATGGCTACACCTTC
.,TRBD1,TRBV11-3,TRBJ2-2,CASSFDRGVVGELFF,TGTGCCAGCAGCTTTGACAGGGGAGTTGTCGGGGAGCTGTTTTTT
.,.,TRBV30,TRBJ2-5,CAWTSTAQETQYF,TGTGCCTGGACCTCGACAGCCCAAGAGACCCAGTACTTC
.,TRBD1,TRBV5-4,TRBJ2-2,CASSREGQANTGELFF,TGTGCCAGCAGCCGAGAAGGACAGGCGAACACCGGGGAGCTGTTTTTT
.,.,TRBV5-4,TRBJ1-2,CASSSRVSDYGYTF,TGTGCCAGCAGCTCGAGGGTCTCGGACTATGGCTACACCTTC
.,.,TRBV6-5,TRBJ1-2,CASSFDGYGYTF,TGTGCCAGCAGTTTTGACGGCTATGGCTACACCTTC
.,.,TRBV30,TRBJ2-5,CAWSVPGTWGETQYF,TGTGCCTGGAGTGTACCCGGGACTTGGGGAGAGACCCAGTACTTC
once,.,TRBV2,TRBJ2-3,CASSDPAGVSTDTQYF,TGTGCCAGCAGTGACCCCGCAGGGGTGAGCACAGATACGCAGTATTTT
.,TRBD1,TRBV28,TRBJ2-2,CASSDWGQYNTGELFF,TGTGCCAGCAGCGACTGGGGACAGTATAACACCGGGGAGCTGTTTTTT
once,.,TRBV11-3,TRBJ2-2,CASSLARDGTGELFF,TGTGCCAGCAGCTTAGCCCGGGACGGAACCGGGGAGCTGTTTTTT
.,TRBD2,TRBV5-1,TRBJ2-1,CASSWGLAGASYNEQFF,TGCGCCAGCAGCTGGGGACTAGCGGGAGCCTCATACAATGAGCAGTTCTTC
once,.,TRBV25-1,TRBJ1-1,CASSSLRQKDEAFF,TGTGCCAGCAGTTCTCTGAGACAGAAAGATGAAGCTTTCTTT
.,.,TRBV5-1,TRBJ2-7,CASSLAQPGNEQYF,TGCGCCAGCAGCTTGGCCCAGCCCGGGAACGAGCAGTACTTC
.,.,TRBV7-2,TRBJ2-5,CASSLARETQYF,TGTGCCAGCAGCTTAGCAAGAGAGACCCAGTACTTC
.,.,TRBV7-3,TRBJ2-1,CASSFRSAGDNEQFF,TGTGCCAGCAGCTTTCGTAGTGCAGGAGACAATGAGCAGTTCTTC
.,TRBD1,TRBV18,TRBJ2-7,CASSPIFTGGSAYEQYF,TGTGCCAGCTCACCAATCTTCACAGGGGGCAGCGCCTACGAGCAGTACTTC
.,.,TRBV4-3,TRBJ2-2,CASSQGTLRGTGELFF,TGCGCCAGCAGCCAAGGAACCCTACGGGGCACCGGGGAGCTGTTTTTT
.,TRBD1,TRBV28,TRBJ2-5,CASSRDRVWETQYF,TGTGCCAGCAGCCGGGACAGGGTCTGGGAGACCCAGTACTTC